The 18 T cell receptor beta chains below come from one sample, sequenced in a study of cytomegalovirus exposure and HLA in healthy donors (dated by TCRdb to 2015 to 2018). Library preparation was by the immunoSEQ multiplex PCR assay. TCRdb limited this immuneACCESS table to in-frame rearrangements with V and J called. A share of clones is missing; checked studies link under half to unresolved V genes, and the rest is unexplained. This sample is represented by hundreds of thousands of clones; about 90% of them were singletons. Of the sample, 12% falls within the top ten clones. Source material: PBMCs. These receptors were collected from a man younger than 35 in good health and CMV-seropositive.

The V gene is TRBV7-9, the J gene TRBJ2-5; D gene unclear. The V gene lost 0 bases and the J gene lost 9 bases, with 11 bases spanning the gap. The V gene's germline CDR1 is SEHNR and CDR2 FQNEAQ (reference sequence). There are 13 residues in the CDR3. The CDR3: CASSLAGSRAQYF. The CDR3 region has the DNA TGTGCCAGCAGCTTAGCGGGGTCAAGGGCCCAGTACTTC. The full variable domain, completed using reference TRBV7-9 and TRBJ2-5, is DTGVSQNPRHKITKRGQNVTFRCDPISEHNRLYWYRQTLGQGPEFLTYFQNEAQLEKSRLLSDRFSAERPKGSFSTLEIQRTEQGDSAMYLCASSLAGSRAQYFGPGTRLLVL.

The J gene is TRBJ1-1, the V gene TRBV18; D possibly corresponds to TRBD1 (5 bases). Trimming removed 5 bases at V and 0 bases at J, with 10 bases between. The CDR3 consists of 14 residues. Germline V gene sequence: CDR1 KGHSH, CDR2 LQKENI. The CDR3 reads CASSADTLNTEAFF. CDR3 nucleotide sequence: TGTGCCAGCTCAGCGGACACCTTGAACACTGAAGCTTTCTTT.

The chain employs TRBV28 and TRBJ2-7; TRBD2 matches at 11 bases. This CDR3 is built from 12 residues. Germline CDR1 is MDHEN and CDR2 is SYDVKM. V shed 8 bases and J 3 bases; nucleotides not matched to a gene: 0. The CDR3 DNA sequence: TGTGCCAGCGGGACTAGCGGCTACGAGCAGTACTTC. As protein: CASGTSGYEQYF.

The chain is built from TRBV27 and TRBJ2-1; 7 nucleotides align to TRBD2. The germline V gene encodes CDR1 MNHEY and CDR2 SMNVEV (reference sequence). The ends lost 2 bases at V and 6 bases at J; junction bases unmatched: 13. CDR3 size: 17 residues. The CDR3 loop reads CASSLIGQAGPINEQFF. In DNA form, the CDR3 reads TGTGCCAGCAGTTTAATAGGCCAAGCGGGACCTATCAATGAGCAGTTCTTC.

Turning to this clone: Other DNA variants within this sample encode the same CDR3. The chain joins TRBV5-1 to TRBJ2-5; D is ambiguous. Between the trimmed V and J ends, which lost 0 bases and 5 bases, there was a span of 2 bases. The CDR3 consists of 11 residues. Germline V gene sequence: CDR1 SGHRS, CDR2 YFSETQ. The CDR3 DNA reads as TGCGCCAGCAGCTTGGAGGAGACCCAGTACTTC. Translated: CASSLEETQYF.

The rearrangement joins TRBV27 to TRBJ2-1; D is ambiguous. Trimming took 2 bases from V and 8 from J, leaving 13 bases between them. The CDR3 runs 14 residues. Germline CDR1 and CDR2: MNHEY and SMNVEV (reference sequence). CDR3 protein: CASSLSTVTDEQFF. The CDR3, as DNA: TGTGCCAGCAGTTTAAGTACAGTTACCGATGAGCAGTTCTTC.

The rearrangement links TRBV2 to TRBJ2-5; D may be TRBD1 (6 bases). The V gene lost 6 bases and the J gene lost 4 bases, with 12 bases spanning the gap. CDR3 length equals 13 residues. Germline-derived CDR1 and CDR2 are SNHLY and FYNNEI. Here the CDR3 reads CASSPQGRETQYF. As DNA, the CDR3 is TGTGCCAGCAGCCCCCAGGGGCGAGAGACCCAGTACTTC.

The CDR3 DNA reads TGTGCCAGCAGTGCCTTTATCTCTGGAAACACCATATATTTT. This codes for CASSAFISGNTIYF. This chain links TRBV6-1 with TRBJ1-3; D uncertain. CDR3 size: 14 residues. CDR1 MNHNS and CDR2 SASEGT come from the germline V gene. Trimming cost V 4 bases and J 0 bases, with 7 bases left between them.

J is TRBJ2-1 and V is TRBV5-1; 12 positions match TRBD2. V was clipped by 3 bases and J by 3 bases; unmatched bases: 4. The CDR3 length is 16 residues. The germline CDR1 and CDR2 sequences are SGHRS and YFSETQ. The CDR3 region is CASSYGLAGSYNEQFF. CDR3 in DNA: TGCGCCAGCAGCTATGGACTAGCGGGGAGCTACAATGAGCAGTTCTTC.

The CDR3 DNA is TGTGCCACCAGCCCCGAGCGAACCTACGAGCAGTACTTC. Protein sequence: CATSPERTYEQYF. The chain couples TRBV15 to TRBJ2-7; D is ambiguous. Germline V gives CDR1 LNHNV, CDR2 YYDKDF (reference sequence). The CDR3 length is 13 residues. Trimming left V 5 bases short and J 2 bases short, with 10 bases between.

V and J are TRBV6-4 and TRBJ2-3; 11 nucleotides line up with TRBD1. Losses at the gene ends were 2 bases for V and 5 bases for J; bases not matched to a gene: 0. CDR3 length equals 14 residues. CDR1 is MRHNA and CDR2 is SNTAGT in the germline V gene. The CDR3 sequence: CASSDGTGGDTQYF. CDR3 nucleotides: TGTGCCAGCAGTGACGGGACAGGGGGAGATACGCAGTATTTT.

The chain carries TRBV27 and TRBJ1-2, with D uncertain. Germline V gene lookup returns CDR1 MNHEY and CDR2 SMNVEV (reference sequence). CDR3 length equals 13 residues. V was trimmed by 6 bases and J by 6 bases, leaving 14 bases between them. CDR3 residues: CASRREGRDGYTF. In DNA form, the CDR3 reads TGTGCCAGCAGGCGGGAAGGGAGGGATGGCTACACCTTC.

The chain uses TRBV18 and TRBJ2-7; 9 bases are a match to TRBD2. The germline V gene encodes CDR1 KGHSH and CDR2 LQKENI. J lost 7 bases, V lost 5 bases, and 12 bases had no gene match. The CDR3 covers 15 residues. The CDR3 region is CASSFLAGVVEEQYF. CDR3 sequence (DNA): TGTGCCAGCTCATTCTTAGCGGGAGTGGTAGAGGAGCAGTACTTC.

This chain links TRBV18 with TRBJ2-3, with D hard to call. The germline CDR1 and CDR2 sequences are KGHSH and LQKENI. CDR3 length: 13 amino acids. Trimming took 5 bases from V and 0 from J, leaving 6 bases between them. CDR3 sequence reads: CASSGSSTDTQYF. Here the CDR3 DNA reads TGTGCCAGCTCAGGCTCTAGCACAGATACGCAGTATTTT.

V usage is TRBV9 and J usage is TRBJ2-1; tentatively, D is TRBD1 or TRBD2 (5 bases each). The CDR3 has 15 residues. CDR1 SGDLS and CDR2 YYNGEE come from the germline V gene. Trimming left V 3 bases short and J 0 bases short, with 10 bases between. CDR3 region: CASSGRESSYNEQFF. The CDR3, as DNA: TGTGCCAGCAGCGGCAGGGAGAGCTCCTACAATGAGCAGTTCTTC.

DNA of the CDR3: TGTGCCAGCACTCGGAATGGGCTAGCGGGATCCGAGCAGTACTTC. Amino acids: CASTRNGLAGSEQYF. This chain links TRBV2 with TRBJ2-7; TRBD2 matches at 9 bases. Germline V gene lookup returns CDR1 SNHLY and CDR2 FYNNEI. This CDR3 has 15 amino acids. V lost 7 bases to trimming and J lost 6 bases; unmatched junction nucleotides: 13.

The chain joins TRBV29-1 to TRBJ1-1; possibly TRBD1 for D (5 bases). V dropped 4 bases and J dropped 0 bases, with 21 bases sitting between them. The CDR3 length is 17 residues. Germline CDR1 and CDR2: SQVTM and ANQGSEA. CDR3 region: CSVVVGQGRIMNTEAFF. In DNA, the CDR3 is TGCAGCGTTGTAGTCGGGCAGGGTCGGATAATGAACACTGAAGCTTTCTTT.

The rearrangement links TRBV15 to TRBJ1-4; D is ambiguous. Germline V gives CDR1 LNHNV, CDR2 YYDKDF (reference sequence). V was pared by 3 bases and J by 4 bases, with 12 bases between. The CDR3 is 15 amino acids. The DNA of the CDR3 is TGTGCCACCAGCAGGCTTCCAACAAATAATGAAAAACTGTTTTTT. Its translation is CATSRLPTNNEKLFF.